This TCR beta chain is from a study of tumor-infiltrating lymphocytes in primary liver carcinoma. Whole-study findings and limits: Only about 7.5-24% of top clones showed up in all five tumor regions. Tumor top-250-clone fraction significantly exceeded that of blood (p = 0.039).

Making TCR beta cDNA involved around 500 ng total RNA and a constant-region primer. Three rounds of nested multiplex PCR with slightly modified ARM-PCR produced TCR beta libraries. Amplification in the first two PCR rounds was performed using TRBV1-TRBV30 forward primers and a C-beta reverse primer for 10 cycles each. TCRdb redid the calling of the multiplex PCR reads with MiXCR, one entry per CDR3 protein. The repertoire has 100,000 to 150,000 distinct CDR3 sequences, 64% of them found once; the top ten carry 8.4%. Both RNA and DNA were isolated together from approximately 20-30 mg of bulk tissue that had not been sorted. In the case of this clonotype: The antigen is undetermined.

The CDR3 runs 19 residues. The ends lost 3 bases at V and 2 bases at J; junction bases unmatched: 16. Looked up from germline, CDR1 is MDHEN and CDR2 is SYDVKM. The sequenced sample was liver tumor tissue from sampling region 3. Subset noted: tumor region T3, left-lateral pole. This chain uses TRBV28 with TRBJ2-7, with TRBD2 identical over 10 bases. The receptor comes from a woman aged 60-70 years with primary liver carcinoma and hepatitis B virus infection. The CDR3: CASSLTPAGGPWVPYEQYF. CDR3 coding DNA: TGTGCCAGCAGTTTGACCCCAGCGGGAGGGCCCTGGGTGCCCTACGAGCAGTACTTC. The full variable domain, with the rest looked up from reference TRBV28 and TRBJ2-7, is DVKVTQSSRYLVKRTGEKVFLECVQDMDHENMFWYRQDPGLGLRLIYFSYDVKMKEKGDIPEGYSVSREKKERFSLILESASTNQTSMYLCASSLTPAGGPWVPYEQYFGPGTRLTVT.